This T cell receptor (beta chain) was captured in a study of graft-versus-host responses after intestinal transplantation. Study context: Every recipient underwent anti-thymocyte globulin induction, then tacrolimus and steroids for roughly 3 years.

The CDR3 is 14 amino acids. Germline CDR1 MNHEY, CDR2 SMNVEV (reference sequence). The ends were cut back, 5 bases at V and 5 bases at J, with 15 bases in the middle. Only in-frame clones appear in the TCRdb table, and some are missing; sequencing was by immunoSEQ multiplex PCR. Of under 150,000 clones detected, just over 90% appear once; the ten largest clones hold approximately 0.17%. A note on this clone: Its antigen is as yet unknown.

The clonotype comes from a human donor who received an intestinal transplant. V gene TRBV27 combines with J gene TRBJ1-1, with a weak D call TRBD1 (5 bases). Sequenced material: unstimulated CD4+ T cells sorted from spleen or lymph node cells, taken before intestinal transplant. The CDR3 sequence is CASSNRPSGTEAFF. The CDR3 DNA follows: TGTGCCAGCAGTAACAGGCCCTCGGGTACTGAAGCTTTCTTT.